Sequencing of this TCR beta chain was carried out in a study of T-cell memory formation after mild COVID-19. Overall study results and limits: Pre-infection memory contained some responding clones, which suggested that cross-reactive memory had joined. SARS-CoV-2 specificity was not confirmed for second-wave clones peaking on day 37.

From 5'RACE with constant-segment primers came TCR alpha and TCR beta cDNA libraries that carried sample barcodes and UMIs. Via MiXCR, TCRdb re-called the 5' RACE reads, giving one row per CDR3 protein. The profile shows roughly 89,000 distinct CDR3 sequences, less than 15% of them singletons. This clonotype was recorded a few times. Its antigen is unknown. At one end, the junction sequence differs from germline, possibly due to a read error. What was sequenced was PBMCs or a T cell subset sorted from them (not recorded which). The receptor's source is a man aged 18 to 29 who had mild COVID-19 (a few samples of this study predate the infection). Cell type and time point are not known.

The CDR3 is CASSYWGPGDLFF. The CDR3 DNA reads TGTGCCAGCAGTTATTGGGGGCCCGGGGACCTGTTTTTT. V is TRBV6-5 and J is TRBJ2-2; perhaps TRBD1 as D (6 bases). Germline CDR1 and CDR2: MNHEY and SVGAGI. CDR3 length: 13 amino acids.